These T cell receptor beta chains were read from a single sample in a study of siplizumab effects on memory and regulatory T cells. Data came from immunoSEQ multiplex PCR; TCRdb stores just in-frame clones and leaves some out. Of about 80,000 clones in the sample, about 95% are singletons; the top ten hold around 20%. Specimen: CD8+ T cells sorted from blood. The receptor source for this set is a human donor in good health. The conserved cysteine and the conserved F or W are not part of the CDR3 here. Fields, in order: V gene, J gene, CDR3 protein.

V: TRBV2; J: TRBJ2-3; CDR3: ASRGGTGVTDTQY
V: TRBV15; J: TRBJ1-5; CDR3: ATSRAAVSNQPQH
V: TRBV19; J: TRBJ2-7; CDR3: ASSMMGLGEQY
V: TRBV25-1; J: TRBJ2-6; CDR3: ASSAQGAQGANVLT
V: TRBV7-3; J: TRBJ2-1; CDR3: ASSLGPYNEQF
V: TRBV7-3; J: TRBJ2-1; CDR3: ASSEQGASYNEQF
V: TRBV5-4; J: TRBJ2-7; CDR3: ASSTGTGDHEQY
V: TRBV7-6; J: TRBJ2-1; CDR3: ASSLDPLAEISYNEQF
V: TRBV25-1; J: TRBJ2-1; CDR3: ASSEFLYNEQF
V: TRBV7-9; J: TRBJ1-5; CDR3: ASSLGNQPQH
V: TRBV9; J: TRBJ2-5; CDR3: ASSVGPGHQETQY
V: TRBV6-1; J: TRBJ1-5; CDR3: ASRWTGYQPQH
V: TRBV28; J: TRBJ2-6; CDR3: ASSSRDRGPGGANVLT
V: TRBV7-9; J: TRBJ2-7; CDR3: ASSLPLGGSYEQY
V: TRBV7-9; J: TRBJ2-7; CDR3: ASSPRLAGGFHEQY